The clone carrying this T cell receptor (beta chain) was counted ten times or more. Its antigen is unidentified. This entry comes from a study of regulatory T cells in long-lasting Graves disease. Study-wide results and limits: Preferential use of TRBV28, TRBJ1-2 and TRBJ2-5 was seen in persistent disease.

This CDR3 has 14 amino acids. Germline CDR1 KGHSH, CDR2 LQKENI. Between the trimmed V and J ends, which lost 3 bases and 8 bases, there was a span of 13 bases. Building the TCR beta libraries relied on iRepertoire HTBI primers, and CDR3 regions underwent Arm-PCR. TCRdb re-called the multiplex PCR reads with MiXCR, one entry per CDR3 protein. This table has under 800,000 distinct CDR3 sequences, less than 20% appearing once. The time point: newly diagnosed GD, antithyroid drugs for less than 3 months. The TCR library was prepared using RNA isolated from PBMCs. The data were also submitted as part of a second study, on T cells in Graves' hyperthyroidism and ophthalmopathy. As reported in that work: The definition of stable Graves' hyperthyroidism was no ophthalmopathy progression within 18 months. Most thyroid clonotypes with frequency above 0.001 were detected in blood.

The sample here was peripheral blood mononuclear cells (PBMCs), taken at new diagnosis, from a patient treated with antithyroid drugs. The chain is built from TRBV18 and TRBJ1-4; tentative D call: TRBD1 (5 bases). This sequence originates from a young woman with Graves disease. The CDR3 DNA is TGTGCCAGCTCACCCCCGTCCAACAGGGAAAAACTGTTTTTT. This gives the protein CASSPPSNREKLFF.